Listed here are 2 T cell receptor beta chains from one sample, sequenced in a study of metastatic and nonmetastatic thyroid tumors. Every patient underwent thyroid surgery untreated. From the PCR reads, TCRdb re-called clones with MiXCR. The sample carries 15,000 to 20,000 clones, around 32% recorded once. The sequenced sample was tumor tissue. These receptors all come from a male donor with papillary thyroid cancer or a benign thyroid nodule (not recorded which). Some clones in this sample may be carry-over from other donors' samples.

This clone occurred many times. The CDR3 bases are TGTGCCAGCAGCGCAAGCGGGAGGCCCCCCTATTTT. Translation gives CASSASGRPPYF. The chain employs TRBV9 and TRBJ2-3; 9 nucleotides agree with TRBD2. Germline lookup yields CDR1 SGDLS and CDR2 YYNGEE. The CDR3 runs to 12 residues. Trimming removed 3 bases from V and 15 bases from J; junction bases left unmatched: 8.

This rearrangement joins TRBV28 to TRBJ1-6; no clear D gene. The V gene's germline CDR1 is MDHEN and CDR2 SYDVKM. V was clipped by 5 bases and J by 8 bases, with 22 bases between them. CDR3 length: 17 residues. The CDR3 region is CASSRGWRVVRDSPLHF. CDR3 DNA sequence: TGTGCCAGCAGTCGTGGGTGGCGGGTGGTCCGGGATTCACCCCTCCACTTT.